The clone carrying this TCR beta chain was observed once. The entry originates in a study of shared clonotypes between healthy human individuals. A CD45RA-negative memory subset and a CD45RA+ naive subset were separated from the CD4+ cells. Template for every sorted-subset replicate PCR totaled about 0.2 ug DNA, approximately 30,000 T cell genomes. This table comes from immunoSEQ multiplex PCR, and its TCRdb copy is limited to in-frame clones, with some not included. The table has about 2.3 million clones, around 90% seen once. This CDR3 has 13 residues. The V gene end was trimmed by 7 bases and the J gene end by 4 bases; junction bases not matched to a gene: 6. Germline loops: CDR1 SQVTM, CDR2 ANQGSEA.

Material: naive CD4+ T cells from PBMCs. Subset: CD45RA+ positively selected. The gene calls are TRBV29-1 and TRBJ2-3; 9 bases agree with TRBD1. This TCR was sampled from a young man in good health. Some clones in this sample may be carry-over from other donors' samples. For the CDR3, the DNA is TGCAGCGGCCTCACAGGGGGCTCAGATACGCAGTATTTT. It specifies CSGLTGGSDTQYF.